This TCR beta chain was sequenced for a study of cytomegalovirus exposure and HLA in healthy donors. This CDR3 has 15 residues. Germline CDR1 and CDR2: SGHTA and FQGNSA. The ends lost 6 bases at V and 4 bases at J; junction bases unmatched: 4. Study outcomes and limitations: With high specificity and sensitivity, the classifier reportedly diagnosed cytomegalovirus status. As confirmed in vitro, a few CMV-associated chains were specific for CMV antigens.

Produced via immunoSEQ multiplex PCR; TCRdb's table is partial and in-frame only. The sample consists of under 250,000 clones, roughly 90% of them appearing once. Notes on this clone: Its antigen is unknown.

The chain carries TRBV7-2 and TRBJ2-1; 12 bases agree with TRBD2. Input material: PBMCs. The sequence was obtained from a man between 18 and 29 years old in good health and CMV-seropositive. CDR3 region: CASRRLAGAYNEQFF. CDR3 bases: TGTGCCAGCAGAAGACTAGCGGGAGCTTACAATGAGCAGTTCTTC. Looking up the rest from reference TRBV7-2 and TRBJ2-1 gives the full variable domain: GAGVSQSPSNKVTEKGKDVELRCDPISGHTALYWYRQSLGQGLEFLIYFQGNSAPDKSGLPSDRFSAERTGGSVSTLTIQRTQQEDSAVYLCASRRLAGAYNEQFFGPGTRLTVL.